This T cell receptor (beta chain) was documented in a study of PD-L1 blockade in urothelial cancer. Study in general: Median T cell yield from blood was over 130,000.

Study results and caveats: Durable-benefit patients had greater expansion of tumor-associated blood clones at 3 weeks.

Using immunoSEQ multiplex PCR, the repertoire was profiled, and TCRdb retains in-frame clones only, with some absent. Of more than 60,000 clones in the sample, 88% are singletons; the top ten hold around 11%. About this clone: Its antigen is unidentified.

Germline CDR1 and CDR2: SGHDT and YYEEEE. V lost 3 bases and J lost 6; bases outside the gene matches: 7. CDR3 length: 14 amino acids. Specified time point: peripheral blood 6 weeks after treatment start. Patient disease was locally advanced or metastatic urothelial carcinoma. This sequence originates from a man aged 55 to 69 with urothelial cancer. The sample in question was PBMCs, obtained around atezolizumab (anti-PD-L1) treatment. The gene calls are TRBV5-6 and TRBJ2-7; 9 bases line up with TRBD1. The CDR3 DNA is TGTGCCAGCAGCTACCGGGACAGGGTATCCGAGCAGTACTTC. This sequence encodes CASSYRDRVSEQYF.